These T cell receptor beta chains were read from a single sample in a study of T cell changes during pregnancy in multiple sclerosis. Data came from immunoSEQ multiplex PCR; TCRdb stores just in-frame clones and leaves some out. Of tens of thousands of clones in the sample, 80% to 90% were seen once. The sample was peripheral blood, taken in the first trimester of pregnancy. The receptor source for this set is a female donor in good health, enrolled as a control in a pregnancy study. Both conserved end residues are part of each CDR3.

>TRBV7-3|TRBJ2-1
CASSFSSGGRPFNEQFF
>TRBV7-9|TRBJ1-4
CASSLQHGTANEKLFF
>TRBV28|TRBJ2-2
CASSEWGLAGGPGELFF
>TRBV6-6|TRBJ2-7
CASSLRQGGDEQYF
>TRBV15|TRBJ2-4
CATSRDPSLAKNIQYF
>TRBV4-2|TRBJ2-5
CASSSGTSGFQETQYF
>TRBV4-1|TRBJ2-7
CASSHGTGVSYEQYF
>TRBV5-4|TRBJ1-2
CASSFGAGLGYTF
>TRBV5-1|TRBJ2-2
CASSRGTELTGELFF
>TRBV7-2|TRBJ2-3
CASSLSGVGTDTQYF
>TRBV5-1|TRBJ1-1
CASSLYGRGTEAFF
>TRBV6-4|TRBJ2-3
CASPQVTQYF
>TRBV10-2|TRBJ2-7
CATTGGGRNEQYF
>TRBV9|TRBJ2-3
CASSVSGGKLDTQYF
>TRBV9|TRBJ2-7
CASSPGQTYEQYF
>TRBV6-1|TRBJ1-6
CASSDRQGRNSPLHF
>TRBV27|TRBJ1-5
CASSFGRGANQPQHF
>TRBV9|TRBJ2-6
CASSRDRVLGGANVLTF
>TRBV6-4|TRBJ2-3
CASSSGTPTDTQYF
>TRBV7-8|TRBJ1-4
CASSMTAGKEKLFF
>TRBV30|TRBJ2-2
CAWSSGSTGELFF
>TRBV19|TRBJ1-1
CASRGTTNTEAFF
>TRBV30|TRBJ2-2
CAWSAADRGRDGELFF
>TRBV4-1|TRBJ2-7
CASSPKGRDRGYEQYF
>TRBV27|TRBJ2-7
CASSLGGLARYEQYF